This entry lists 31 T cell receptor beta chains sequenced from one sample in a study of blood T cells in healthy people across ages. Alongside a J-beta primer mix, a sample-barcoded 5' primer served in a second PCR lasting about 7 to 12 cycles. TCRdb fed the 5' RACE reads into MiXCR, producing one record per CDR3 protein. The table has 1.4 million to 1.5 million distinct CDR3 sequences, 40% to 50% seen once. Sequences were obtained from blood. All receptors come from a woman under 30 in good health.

The CDR3 region has the DNA TGTGCCAGCACCGGACAGGGGGAACATGACCAGTACTTC. Protein sequence: CASTGQGEHDQYF. J is TRBJ2-5 and V is TRBV7-9; 10 bases are shared with TRBD1. With V trimmed by 7 bases and J by 10 bases, 9 bases remained unmatched. CDR3 length: 13 amino acids. Looked up from germline, CDR1 is SEHNR and CDR2 is FQNEAQ (reference sequence).

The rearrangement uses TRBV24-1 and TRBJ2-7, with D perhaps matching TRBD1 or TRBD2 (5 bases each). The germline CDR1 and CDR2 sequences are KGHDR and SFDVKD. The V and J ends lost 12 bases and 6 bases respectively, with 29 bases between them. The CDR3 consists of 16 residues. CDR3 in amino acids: CAPHCSGTVKLCEQYF. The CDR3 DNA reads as TGTGCCCCTCACTGTTCCGGGACGGTTAAGCTCTGCGAGCAGTACTTC.

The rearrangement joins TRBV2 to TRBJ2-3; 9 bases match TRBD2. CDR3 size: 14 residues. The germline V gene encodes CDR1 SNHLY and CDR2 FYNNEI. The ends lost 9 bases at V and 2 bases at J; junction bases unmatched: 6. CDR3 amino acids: CARTASGDTDTQYF. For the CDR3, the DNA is TGTGCCAGGACAGCTAGCGGGGACACAGATACGCAGTATTTT.

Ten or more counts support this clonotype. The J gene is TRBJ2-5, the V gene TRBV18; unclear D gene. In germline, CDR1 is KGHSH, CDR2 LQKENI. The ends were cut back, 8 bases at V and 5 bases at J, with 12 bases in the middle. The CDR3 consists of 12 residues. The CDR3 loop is CASSPLGETQYF. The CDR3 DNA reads TGTGCCAGCAGCCCTCTCGGGGAGACCCAGTACTTC. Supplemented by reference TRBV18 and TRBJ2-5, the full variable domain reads NAGVMQNPRHLVRRRGQEARLRCSPMKGHSHVYWYRQLPEEGLKFMVYLQKENIIDESGMPKERFSAEFPKEGPSILRIQQVVRGDSAAYFCASSPLGETQYFGPGTRLLVL.

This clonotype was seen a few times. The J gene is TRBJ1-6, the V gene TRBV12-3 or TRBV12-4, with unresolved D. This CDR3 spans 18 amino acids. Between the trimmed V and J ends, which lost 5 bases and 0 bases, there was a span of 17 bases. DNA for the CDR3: TGTGCCAGCAGTCCAGGTTCTGTTGGCAGCTCCTATAATTCACCCCTCCACTTT. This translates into CASSPGSVGSSYNSPLHF.

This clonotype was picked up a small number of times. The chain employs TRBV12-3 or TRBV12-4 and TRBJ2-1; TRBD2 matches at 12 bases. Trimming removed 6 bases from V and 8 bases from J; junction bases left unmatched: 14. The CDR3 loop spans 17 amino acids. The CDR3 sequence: CASRLRLTSGGPHEQFF. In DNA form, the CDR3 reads TGTGCCAGCAGGCTACGATTAACTAGCGGGGGGCCCCATGAGCAGTTCTTC.

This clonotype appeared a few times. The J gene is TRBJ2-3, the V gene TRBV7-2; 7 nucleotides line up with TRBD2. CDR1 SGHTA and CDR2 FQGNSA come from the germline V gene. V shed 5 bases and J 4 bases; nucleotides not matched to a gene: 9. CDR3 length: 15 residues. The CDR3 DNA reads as TGTGCCAGCAGCCACGGGGACTATTCGGCAGATACGCAGTATTTT. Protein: CASSHGDYSADTQYF.

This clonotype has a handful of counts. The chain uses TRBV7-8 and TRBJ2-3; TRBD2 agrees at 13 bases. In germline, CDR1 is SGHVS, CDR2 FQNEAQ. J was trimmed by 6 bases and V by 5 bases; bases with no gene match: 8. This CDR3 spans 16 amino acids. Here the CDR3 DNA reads TGTGCCAGCAGCCCCGGACTAGCGGGAGTTCCCGATACGCAGTATTTT. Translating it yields CASSPGLAGVPDTQYF.

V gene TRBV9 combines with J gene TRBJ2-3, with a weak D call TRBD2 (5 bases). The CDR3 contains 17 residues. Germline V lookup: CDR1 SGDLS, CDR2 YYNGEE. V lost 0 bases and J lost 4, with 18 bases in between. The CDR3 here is CASSVATFSVGADTQYF. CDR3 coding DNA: TGTGCCAGCAGCGTAGCTACCTTTAGCGTGGGCGCAGATACGCAGTATTTT.

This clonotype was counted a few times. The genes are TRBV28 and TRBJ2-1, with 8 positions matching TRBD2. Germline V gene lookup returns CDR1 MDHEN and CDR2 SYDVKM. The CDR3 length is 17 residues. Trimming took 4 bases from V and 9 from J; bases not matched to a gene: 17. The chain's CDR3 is CASSSQRTSQVLFEQFF. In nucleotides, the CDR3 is TGTGCCAGCAGTTCCCAGCGGACTAGCCAAGTTTTATTTGAGCAGTTCTTC. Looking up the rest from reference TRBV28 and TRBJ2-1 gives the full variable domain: DVKVTQSSRYLVKRTGEKVFLECVQDMDHENMFWYRQDPGLGLRLIYFSYDVKMKEKGDIPEGYSVSREKKERFSLILESASTNQTSMYLCASSSQRTSQVLFEQFFGPGTRLTVL.

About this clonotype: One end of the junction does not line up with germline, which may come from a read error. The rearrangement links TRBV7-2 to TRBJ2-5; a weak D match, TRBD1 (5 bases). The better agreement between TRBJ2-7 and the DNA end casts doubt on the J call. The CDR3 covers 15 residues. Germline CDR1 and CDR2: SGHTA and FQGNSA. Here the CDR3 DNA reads TGTGCCGGCAGCTTAGGGGCCTTCCATGGCGACGAGCAGTACTTC. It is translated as CAGSLGAFHGDEQYF.

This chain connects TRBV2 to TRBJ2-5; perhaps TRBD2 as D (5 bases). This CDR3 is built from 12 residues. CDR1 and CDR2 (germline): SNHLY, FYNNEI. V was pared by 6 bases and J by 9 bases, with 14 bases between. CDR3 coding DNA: TGTGCCAGCAGCCACACTACCGGGGCCCAGTACTTC. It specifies CASSHTTGAQYF.

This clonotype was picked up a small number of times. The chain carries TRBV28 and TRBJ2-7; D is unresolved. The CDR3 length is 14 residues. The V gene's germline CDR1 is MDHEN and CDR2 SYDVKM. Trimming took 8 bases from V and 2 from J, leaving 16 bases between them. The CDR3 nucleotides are TGTGCCAGCGCTGCCTACGACTTAGCCTACGAGCAGTACTTC. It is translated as CASAAYDLAYEQYF.

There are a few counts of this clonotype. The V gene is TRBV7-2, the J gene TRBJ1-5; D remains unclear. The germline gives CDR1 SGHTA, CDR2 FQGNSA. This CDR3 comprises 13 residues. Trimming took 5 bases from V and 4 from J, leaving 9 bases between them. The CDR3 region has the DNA TGTGCCAGCAGCCCTAGTACGAATCAGCCCCAGCATTTT. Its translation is CASSPSTNQPQHF. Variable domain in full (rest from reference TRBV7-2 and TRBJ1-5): GAGVSQSPSNKVTEKGKDVELRCDPISGHTALYWYRQSLGQGLEFLIYFQGNSAPDKSGLPSDRFSAERTGGSVSTLTIQRTQQEDSAVYLCASSPSTNQPQHFGDGTRLSIL.

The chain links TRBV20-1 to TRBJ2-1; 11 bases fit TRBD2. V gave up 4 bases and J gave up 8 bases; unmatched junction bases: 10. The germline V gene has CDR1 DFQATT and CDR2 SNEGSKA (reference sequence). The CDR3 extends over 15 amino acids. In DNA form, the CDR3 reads TGCAGTGCTAACCTACTAGCGGGAGTACCGGATGAGCAGTTCTTC. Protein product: CSANLLAGVPDEQFF.

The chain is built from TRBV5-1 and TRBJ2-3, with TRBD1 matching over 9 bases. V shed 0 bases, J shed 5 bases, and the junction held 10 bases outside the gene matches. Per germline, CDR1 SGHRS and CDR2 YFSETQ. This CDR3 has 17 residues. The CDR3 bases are TGCGCCAGCAGCTTGGGCTACGGGACAGGGTTAATAGATACGCAGTATTTT. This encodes CASSLGYGTGLIDTQYF.

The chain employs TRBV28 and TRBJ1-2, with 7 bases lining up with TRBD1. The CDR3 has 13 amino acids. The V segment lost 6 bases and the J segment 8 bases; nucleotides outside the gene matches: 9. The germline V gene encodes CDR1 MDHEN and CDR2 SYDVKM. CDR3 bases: TGTGCCAGCAGACATACAGGGGTTCAAGGCTACACCTTC. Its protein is CASRHTGVQGYTF.

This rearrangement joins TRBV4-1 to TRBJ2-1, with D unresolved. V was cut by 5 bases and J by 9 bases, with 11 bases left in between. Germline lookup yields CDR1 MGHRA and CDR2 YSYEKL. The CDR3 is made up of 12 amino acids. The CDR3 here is CASSSEVGEQFF. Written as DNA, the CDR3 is TGCGCCAGCAGCTCCGAGGTGGGTGAGCAGTTCTTC.

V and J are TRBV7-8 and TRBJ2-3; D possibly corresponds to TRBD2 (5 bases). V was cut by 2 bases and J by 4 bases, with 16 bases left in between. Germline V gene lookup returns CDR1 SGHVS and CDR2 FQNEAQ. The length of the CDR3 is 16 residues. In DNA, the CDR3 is TGTGCCAGCAGCTTATTAGCTGGGCTAGCCCCAGATACGCAGTATTTT. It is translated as CASSLLAGLAPDTQYF.

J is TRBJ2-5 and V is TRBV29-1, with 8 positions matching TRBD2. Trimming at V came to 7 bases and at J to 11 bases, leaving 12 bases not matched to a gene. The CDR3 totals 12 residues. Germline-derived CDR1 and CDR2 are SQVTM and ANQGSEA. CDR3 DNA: TGCAGCGACGGGGGGGCCTCCAATGAGCAGTACTTC. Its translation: CSDGGASNEQYF.

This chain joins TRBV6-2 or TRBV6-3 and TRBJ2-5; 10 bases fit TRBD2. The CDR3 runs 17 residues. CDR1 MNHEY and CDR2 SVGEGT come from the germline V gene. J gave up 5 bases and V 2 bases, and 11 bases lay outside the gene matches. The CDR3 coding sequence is TGTGCCAGCAGTTACCGTCGTCTAGCGGGAGTTGGTGAGACCCAGTACTTC. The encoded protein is CASSYRRLAGVGETQYF.

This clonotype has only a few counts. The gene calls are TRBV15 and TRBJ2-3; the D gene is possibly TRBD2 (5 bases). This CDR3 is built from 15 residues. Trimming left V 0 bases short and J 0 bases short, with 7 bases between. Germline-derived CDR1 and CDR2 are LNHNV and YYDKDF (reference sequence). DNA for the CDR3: TGTGCCACCAGCAGAGAAAGGACTAGCACAGATACGCAGTATTTT. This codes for CATSRERTSTDTQYF. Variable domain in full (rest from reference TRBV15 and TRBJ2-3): DAMVIQNPRYQVTQFGKPVTLSCSQTLNHNVMYWYQQKSSQAPKLLFHYYDKDFNNEADTPDNFQSRRPNTSFCFLDIRSPGLGDTAMYLCATSRERTSTDTQYFGPGTRLTVL.

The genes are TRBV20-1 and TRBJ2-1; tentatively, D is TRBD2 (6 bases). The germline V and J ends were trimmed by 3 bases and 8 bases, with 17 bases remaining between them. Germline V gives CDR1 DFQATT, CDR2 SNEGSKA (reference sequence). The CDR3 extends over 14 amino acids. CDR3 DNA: TGCAGTGCTAGCCACCATGCTAGCGTTGATGAGCAGTTCTTC. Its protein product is CSASHHASVDEQFF.

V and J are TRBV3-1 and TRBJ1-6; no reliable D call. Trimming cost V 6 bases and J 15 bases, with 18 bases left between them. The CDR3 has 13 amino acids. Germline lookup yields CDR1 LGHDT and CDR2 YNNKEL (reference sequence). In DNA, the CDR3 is TGTGCCAGCAGGGAACACAGCGCGATTGACCTCCACTTT. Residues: CASREHSAIDLHF.

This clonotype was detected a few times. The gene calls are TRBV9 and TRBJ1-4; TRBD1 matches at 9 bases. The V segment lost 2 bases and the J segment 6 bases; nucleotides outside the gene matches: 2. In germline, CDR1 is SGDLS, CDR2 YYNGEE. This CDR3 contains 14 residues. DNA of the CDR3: TGTGCCAGCAGCGTTACAGGGGGCGATGAAAAACTGTTTTTT. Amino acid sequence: CASSVTGGDEKLFF.

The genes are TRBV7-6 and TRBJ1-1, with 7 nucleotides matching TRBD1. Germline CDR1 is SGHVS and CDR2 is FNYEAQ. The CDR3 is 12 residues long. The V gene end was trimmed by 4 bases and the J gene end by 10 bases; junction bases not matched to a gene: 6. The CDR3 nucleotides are TGTGCCAGCAGCTCCACAGGGGATAGAGCTTTCTTT. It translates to CASSSTGDRAFF.

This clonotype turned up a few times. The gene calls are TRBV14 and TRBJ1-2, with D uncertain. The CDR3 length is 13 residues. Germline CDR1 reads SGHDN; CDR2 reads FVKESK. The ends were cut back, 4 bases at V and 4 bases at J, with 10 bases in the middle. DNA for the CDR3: TGTGCCAGCAGCCTAGACGAGAGCTATGGCTACACCTTC. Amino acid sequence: CASSLDESYGYTF.

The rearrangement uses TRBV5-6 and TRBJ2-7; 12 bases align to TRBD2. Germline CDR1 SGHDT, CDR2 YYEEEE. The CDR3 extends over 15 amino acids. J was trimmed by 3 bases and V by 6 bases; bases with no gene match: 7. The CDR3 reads CASTRTSGNYYEQYF. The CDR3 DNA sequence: TGTGCCAGCACCCGGACTAGCGGGAACTACTACGAGCAGTACTTC.

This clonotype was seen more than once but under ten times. The CDR3 spells CASSHVGQGYEQYF. The CDR3, as DNA: TGTGCCAGCAGCCATGTCGGACAGGGCTACGAGCAGTACTTC. The gene calls are TRBV3-1 and TRBJ2-7, with TRBD1 matching over 8 bases. CDR1 and CDR2 (germline): LGHDT, YNNKEL (reference sequence). This CDR3 is 14 amino acids long. Trimming cost V 3 bases and J 3 bases; bases outside gene matches: 4.

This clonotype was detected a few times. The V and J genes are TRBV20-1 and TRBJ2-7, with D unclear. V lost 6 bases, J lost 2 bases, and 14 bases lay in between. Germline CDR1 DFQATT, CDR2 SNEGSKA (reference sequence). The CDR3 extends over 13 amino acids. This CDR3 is CSAPSGNPYEQYF. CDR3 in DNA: TGCAGTGCCCCGTCGGGCAATCCCTACGAGCAGTACTTC.

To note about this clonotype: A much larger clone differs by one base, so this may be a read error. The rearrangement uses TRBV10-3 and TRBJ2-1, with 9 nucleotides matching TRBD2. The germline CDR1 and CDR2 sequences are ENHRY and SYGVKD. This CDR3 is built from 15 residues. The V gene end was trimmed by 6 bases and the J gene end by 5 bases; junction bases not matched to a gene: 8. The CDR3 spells CAISDSGGTDNEQFF. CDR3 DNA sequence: TGTGCCATCAGCGACAGCGGGGGGACCGACAATGAGCAGTTCTTC.